The present entry profiles one TCR beta chain with its context. This specimen belongs to a study of blood T cell repertoires in COVID-19. Looked up from germline, CDR1 is MDHEN and CDR2 is SYDVKM. V lost 6 bases and J 5 bases, leaving 9 bases between the germline ends. This CDR3 has 12 residues. Authors' processing steps: The authors estimated nucleated cell counts from reference gene primer amplification. Repertoires were generated with immunoSEQ multiplex PCR, while TCRdb's copy carries only in-frame clones and drops some. D and trimming were read from the DNA, whereas the V and J calls and clone size are those reported in that table. Here the sample spans approximately 120,000 clones, roughly 84% being singletons.

This chain uses TRBV28 with TRBJ2-3; D perhaps matches TRBD2 (5 bases). The receptor was derived from a woman aged 80 or over with acute or convalescent COVID-19. Sequenced material: peripheral blood. The CDR3 here is CASRDFKDTQYF. The CDR3, as DNA: TGTGCCAGCAGGGACTTCAAAGATACGCAGTATTTT.